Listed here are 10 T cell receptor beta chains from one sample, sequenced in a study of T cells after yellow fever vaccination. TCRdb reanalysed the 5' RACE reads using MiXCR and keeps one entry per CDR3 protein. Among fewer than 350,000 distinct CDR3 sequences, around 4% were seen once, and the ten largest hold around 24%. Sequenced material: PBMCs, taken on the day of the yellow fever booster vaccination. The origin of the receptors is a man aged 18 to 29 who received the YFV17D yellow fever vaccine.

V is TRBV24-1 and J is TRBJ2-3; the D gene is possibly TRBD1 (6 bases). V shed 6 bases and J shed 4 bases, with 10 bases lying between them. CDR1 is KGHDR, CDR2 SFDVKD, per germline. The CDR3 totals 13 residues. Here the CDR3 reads CATSKQGSDTQYF. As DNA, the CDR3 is TGTGCCACCAGTAAACAGGGCTCAGATACGCAGTATTTT.

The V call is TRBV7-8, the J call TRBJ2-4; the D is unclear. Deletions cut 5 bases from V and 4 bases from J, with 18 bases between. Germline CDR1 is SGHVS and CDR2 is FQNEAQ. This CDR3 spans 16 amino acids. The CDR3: CASSQAGRPIKNIQYF. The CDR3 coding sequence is TGTGCCAGCAGCCAGGCTGGGCGACCGATTAAAAACATTCAGTACTTC.

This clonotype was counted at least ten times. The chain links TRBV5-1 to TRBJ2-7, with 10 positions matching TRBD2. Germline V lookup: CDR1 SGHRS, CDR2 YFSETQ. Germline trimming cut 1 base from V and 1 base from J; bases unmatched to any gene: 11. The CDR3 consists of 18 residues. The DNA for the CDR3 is TGCGCCAGCAGCTTGACCAGCGGGGGGGCCGAGCTATCCTACGAGCAGTACGTC. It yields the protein CASSLTSGGAELSYEQYV.

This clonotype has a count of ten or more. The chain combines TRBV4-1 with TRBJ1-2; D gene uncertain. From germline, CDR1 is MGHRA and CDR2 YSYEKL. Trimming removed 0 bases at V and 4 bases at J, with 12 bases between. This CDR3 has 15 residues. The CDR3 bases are TGCGCCAGCAGCCAAGATCCGGGGAGTCCCTATGGCTACACCTTC. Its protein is CASSQDPGSPYGYTF.

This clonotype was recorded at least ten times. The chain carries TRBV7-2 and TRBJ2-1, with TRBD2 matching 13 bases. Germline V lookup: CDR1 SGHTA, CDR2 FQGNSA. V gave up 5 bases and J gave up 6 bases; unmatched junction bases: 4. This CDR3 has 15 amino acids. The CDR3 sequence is CASSPGLAGANEQFF. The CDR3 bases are TGTGCCAGCAGCCCCGGACTAGCGGGGGCCAATGAGCAGTTCTTC.

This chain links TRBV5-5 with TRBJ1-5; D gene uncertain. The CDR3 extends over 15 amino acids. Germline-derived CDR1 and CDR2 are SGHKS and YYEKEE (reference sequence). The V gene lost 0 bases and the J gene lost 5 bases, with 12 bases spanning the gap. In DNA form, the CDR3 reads TGTGCCAGCAGCTTGGTGGCGGGTTCAGATCAGCCCCAGCATTTT. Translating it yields CASSLVAGSDQPQHF. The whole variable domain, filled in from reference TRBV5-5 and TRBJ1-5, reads DAGVTQSPTHLIKTRGQQVTLRCSPISGHKSVSWYQQVLGQGPQFIFQYYEKEERGRGNFPDRFSARQFPNYSSELNVNALLLGDSALYLCASSLVAGSDQPQHFGDGTRLSIL.

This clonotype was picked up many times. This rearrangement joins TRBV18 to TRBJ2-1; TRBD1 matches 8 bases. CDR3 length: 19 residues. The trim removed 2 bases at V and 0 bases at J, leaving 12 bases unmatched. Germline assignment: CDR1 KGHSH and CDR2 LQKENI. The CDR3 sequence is CASSPWTGSASSSYNEQFF. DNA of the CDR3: TGTGCCAGCTCACCATGGACAGGGAGCGCCTCTAGCTCCTACAATGAGCAGTTCTTC.

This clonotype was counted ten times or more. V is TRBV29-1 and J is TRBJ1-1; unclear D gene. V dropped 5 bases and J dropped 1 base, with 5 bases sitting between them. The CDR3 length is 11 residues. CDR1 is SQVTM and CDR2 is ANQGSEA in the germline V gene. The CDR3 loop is CSVSRNTEAFF. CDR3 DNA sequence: TGCAGCGTTTCACGGAACACTGAAGCTTTCTTT.

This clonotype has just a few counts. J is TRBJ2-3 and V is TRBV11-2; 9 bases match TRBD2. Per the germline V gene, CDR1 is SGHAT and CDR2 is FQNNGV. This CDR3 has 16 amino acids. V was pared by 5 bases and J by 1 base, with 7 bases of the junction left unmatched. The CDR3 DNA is TGTGCCAGCAGCCCATCAGCGGGGGGTCGCACAGATACGCAGTATTTT. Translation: CASSPSAGGRTDTQYF.

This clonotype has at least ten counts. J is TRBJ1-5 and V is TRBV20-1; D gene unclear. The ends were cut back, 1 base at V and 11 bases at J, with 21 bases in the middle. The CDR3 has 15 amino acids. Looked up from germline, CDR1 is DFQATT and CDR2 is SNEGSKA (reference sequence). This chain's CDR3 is CSARAKLRQPSAQHF. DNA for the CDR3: TGCAGTGCTAGAGCCAAGCTCCGACAACCCTCGGCCCAGCATTTT.